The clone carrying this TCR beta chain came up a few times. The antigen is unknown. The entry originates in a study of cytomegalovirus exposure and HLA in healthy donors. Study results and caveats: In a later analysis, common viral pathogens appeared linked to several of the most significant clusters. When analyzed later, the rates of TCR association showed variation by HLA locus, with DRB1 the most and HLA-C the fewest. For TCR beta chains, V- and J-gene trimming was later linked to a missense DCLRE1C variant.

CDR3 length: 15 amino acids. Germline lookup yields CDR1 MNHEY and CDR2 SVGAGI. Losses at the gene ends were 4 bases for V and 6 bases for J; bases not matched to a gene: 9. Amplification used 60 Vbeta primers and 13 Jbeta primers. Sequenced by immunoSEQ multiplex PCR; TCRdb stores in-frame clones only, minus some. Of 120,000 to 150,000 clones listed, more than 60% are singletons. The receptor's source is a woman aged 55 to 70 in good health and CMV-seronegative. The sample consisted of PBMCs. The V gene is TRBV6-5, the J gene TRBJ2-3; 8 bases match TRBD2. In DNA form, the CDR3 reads TGTGCCAGCAGTTCCTACCCGGGGGGGGAGGATACGCAGTATTTT. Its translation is CASSSYPGGEDTQYF.